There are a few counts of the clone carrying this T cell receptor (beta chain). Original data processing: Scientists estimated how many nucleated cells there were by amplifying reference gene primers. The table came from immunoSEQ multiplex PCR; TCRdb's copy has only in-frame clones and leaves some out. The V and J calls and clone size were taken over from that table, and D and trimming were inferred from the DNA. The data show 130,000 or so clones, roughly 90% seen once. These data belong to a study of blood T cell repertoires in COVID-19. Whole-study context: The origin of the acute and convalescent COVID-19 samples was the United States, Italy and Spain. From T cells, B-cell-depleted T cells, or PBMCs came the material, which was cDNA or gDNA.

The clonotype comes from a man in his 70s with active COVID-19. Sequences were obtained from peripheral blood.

The CDR3 DNA sequence: TGTGCCAGCAGCTCTAGGGACACAAATGAAAAACTGTTTTTT. The encoded protein is CASSSRDTNEKLFF. V is TRBV7-2 and J is TRBJ1-4; D is possibly TRBD1 (6 bases). The CDR3 spans 14 residues. Trimming shortened V by 4 bases and J by 5 bases, and 11 bases separated the two germline ends. Germline V gene data show CDR1 as SGHTA and CDR2 as FQGNSA.